This T cell receptor (beta chain) was recovered during a study of blood T cells in healthy people across ages. Then a second PCR, running roughly 6 to 11 cycles, was carried out with a sample-barcoded 5' primer and a J-beta primer mix. One entry per CDR3 protein results from TCRdb running MiXCR on the 5' RACE reads. The table shows around 1,800,000 distinct CDR3 sequences, with approximately 39% occurring only once. The CDR3 has 15 amino acids. After removal of 5 bases from V and 3 bases from J, the junction contained 9 bases not matched to a gene. Per the germline V gene, CDR1 is DFQATT and CDR2 is SNEGSKA (reference sequence).

The rearrangement uses TRBV20-1 and TRBJ2-1, with 8 bases aligning to TRBD2. This TCR was recovered from a human donor in good health. Sequenced: blood. The CDR3 DNA follows: TGCAGTGCTCGGCGAGCGGGGGATTTCTACAATGAGCAGTTCTTC. Its protein product is CSARRAGDFYNEQFF.